The clone carrying this T cell receptor beta chain was recorded a few times. This sample was included in a study of T-cell reconstitution after alpha-beta-depleted transplantation in children. Unique molecular identifiers were incorporated during preparation of the TCRbeta library. MiXCR, applied by TCRdb to the PCR reads, yields one record per CDR3 protein. The sample lists about 600,000 distinct CDR3 sequences; over 9.5% were seen once. The sequencing used PBMCs from the stem cell graft donor, collected from the stem cell graft. This TCR came from a human donor who donated a stem cell graft to a child with acute myeloid leukemia.

The CDR3 protein is CASSGGLAGPPGQYF. CDR3 nucleotide sequence: TGCGCCAGCAGCGGCGGACTAGCGGGACCTCCCGGACAGTACTTC. The chain joins TRBV5-1 to TRBJ2-7, with 12 bases aligning to TRBD2. Germline assignment: CDR1 SGHRS and CDR2 YFSETQ. The CDR3 spans 15 residues. The trim removed 4 bases at V and 10 bases at J, leaving 12 bases unmatched.